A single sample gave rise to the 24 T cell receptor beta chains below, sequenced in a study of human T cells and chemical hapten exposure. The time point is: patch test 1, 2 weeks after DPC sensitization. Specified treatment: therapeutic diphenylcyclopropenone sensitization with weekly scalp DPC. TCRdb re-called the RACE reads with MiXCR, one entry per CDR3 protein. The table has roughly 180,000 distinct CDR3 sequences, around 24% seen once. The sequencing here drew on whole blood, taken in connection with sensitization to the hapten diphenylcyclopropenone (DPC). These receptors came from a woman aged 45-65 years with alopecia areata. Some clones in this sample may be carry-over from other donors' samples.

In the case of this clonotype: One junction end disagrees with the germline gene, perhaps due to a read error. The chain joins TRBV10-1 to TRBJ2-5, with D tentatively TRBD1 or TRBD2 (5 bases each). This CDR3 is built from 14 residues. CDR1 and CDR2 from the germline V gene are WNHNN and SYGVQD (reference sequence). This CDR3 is CASSESGDQKTQYF. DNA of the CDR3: TGCGCCAGCAGTGAGTCGGGGGACCAAAAGACCCAGTACTTC.

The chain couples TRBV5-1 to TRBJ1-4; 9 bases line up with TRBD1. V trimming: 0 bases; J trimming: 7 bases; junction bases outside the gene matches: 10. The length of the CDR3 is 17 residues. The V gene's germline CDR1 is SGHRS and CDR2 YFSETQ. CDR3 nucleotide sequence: TGCGCCAGCAGCTTGGAGGGGACAGGGAAAGGGGGTGAAAAACTGTTTTTT. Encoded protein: CASSLEGTGKGGEKLFF.

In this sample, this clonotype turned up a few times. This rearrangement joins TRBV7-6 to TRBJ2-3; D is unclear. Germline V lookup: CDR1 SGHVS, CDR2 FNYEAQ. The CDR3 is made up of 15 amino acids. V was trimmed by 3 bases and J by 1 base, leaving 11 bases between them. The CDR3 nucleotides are TGTGCCAGCAGCTTCATGCGACTGGGCACAGATACGCAGTATTTT. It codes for CASSFMRLGTDTQYF. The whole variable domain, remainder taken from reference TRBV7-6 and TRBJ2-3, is GAGVSQSPRYKVTKRGQDVALRCDPISGHVSLYWYRQALGQGPEFLTYFNYEAQQDKSGLPNDRFSAERPEGSISTLTIQRTEQRDSAMYRCASSFMRLGTDTQYFGPGTRLTVL.

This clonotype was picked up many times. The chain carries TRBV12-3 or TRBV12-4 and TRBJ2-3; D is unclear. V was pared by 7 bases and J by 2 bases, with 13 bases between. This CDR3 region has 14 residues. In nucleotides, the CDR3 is TGTGCCAGCACCGCACACGTTACCACAGATACGCAGTATTTT. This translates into CASTAHVTTDTQYF.

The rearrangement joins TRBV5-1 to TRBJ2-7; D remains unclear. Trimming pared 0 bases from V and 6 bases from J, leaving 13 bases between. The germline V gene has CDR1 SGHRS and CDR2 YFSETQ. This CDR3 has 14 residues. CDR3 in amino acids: CASSLGQSLPEQYF. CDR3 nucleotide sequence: TGCGCCAGCAGCTTGGGGCAGTCCCTCCCCGAGCAGTACTTC. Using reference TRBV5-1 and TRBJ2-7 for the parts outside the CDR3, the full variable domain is KAGVTQTPRYLIKTRGQQVTLSCSPISGHRSVSWYQQTPGQGLQFLFEYFSETQRNKGNFPGRFSGRQFSNSRSEMNVSTLELGDSALYLCASSLGQSLPEQYFGPGTRLTVT.

In DNA form, the CDR3 reads TGCGCCAGCAGCTCGGGTGGGGTGGGCTGGATCGAGCAGTACTTC. It codes for CASSSGGVGWIEQYF. The chain employs TRBV5-1 and TRBJ2-7; D uncertain. Germline CDR1 SGHRS, CDR2 YFSETQ. V lost 3 bases to trimming and J lost 6 bases, with 19 bases between them. The length of the CDR3 is 15 residues.

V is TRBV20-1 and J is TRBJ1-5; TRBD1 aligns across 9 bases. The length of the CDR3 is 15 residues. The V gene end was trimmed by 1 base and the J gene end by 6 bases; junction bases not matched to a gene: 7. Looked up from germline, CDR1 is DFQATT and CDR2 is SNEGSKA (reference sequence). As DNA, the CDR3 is TGCAGTGCTAGAGCCCCGGGACAGGGATTTCAGCCCCAGCATTTT. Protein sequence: CSARAPGQGFQPQHF.

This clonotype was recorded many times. The CDR3: CASSQGRENSPLHF. The CDR3 region has the DNA TGTGCCAGCAGCCAAGGCAGGGAGAATTCACCCCTCCACTTT. The V call is TRBV14, the J call TRBJ1-6; perhaps TRBD1 as D (5 bases). Between the trimmed V and J ends, which lost 1 base and 7 bases, there was a span of 8 bases. The CDR3 consists of 14 residues. The germline gives CDR1 SGHDN, CDR2 FVKESK.

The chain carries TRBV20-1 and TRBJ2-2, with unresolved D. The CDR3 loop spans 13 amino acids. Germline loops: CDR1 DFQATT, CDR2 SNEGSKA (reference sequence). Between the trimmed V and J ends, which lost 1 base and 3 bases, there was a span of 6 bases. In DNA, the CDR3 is TGCAGTGCTAGAGGGCAGGACACCGGGGAGCTGTTTTTT. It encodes CSARGQDTGELFF.

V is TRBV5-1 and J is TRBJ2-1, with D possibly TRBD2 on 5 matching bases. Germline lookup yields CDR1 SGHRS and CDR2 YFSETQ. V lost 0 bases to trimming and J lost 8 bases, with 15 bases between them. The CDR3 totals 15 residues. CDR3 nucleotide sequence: TGCGCCAGCAGCTTGGGGGCTCTTGGAGGTGATGAGCAGTTCTTC. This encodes CASSLGALGGDEQFF.

CDR3 loop: CSVDRRGQFF. CDR3 bases: TGCAGCGTTGATCGGCGGGGGCAGTTCTTC. V and J are TRBV29-1 and TRBJ2-1, with D possibly TRBD2 on 6 matching bases. Trimming pared 3 bases from V and 12 bases from J, leaving 9 bases between. Per the germline V gene, CDR1 is SQVTM and CDR2 is ANQGSEA. This CDR3 region has 10 residues.

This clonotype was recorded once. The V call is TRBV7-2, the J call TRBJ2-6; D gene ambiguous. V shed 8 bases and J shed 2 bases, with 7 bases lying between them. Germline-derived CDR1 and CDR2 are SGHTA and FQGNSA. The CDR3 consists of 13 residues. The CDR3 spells CASGDPGANVLTF. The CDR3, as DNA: TGTGCCAGCGGCGATCCTGGGGCCAACGTCCTGACTTTC. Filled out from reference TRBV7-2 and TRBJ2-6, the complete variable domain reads GAGVSQSPSNKVTEKGKDVELRCDPISGHTALYWYRQSLGQGLEFLIYFQGNSAPDKSGLPSDRFSAERTGGSVSTLTIQRTQQEDSAVYLCASGDPGANVLTFGAGSRLTVL.

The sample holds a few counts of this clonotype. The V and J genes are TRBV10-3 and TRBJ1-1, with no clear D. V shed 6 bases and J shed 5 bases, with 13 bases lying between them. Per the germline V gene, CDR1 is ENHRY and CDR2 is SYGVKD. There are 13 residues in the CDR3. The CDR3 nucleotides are TGTGCCATCAGGAGGACCTCTTGGACTGAAGCTTTCTTT. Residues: CAIRRTSWTEAFF.

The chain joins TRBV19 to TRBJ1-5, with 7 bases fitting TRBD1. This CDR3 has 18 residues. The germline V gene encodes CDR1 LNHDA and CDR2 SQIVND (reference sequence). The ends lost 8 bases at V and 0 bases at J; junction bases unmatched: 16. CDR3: CASLPRGRGADSNQPQHF. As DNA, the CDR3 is TGTGCCAGTCTCCCTAGGGGCAGGGGGGCCGATAGCAATCAGCCCCAGCATTTT. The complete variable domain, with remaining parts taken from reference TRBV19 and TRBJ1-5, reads DGGITQSPKYLFRKEGQNVTLSCEQNLNHDAMYWYRQDPGQGLRLIYYSQIVNDFQKGDIAEGYSVSREKKESFPLTVTSAQKNPTAFYLCASLPRGRGADSNQPQHFGDGTRLSIL.

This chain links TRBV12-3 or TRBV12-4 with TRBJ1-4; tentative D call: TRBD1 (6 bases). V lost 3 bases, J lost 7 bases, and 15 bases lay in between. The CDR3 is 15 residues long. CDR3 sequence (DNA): TGTGCCAGCAGTTTGGAGGGAAGGGGGGGTGAAAAACTGTTTTTT. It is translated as CASSLEGRGGEKLFF.

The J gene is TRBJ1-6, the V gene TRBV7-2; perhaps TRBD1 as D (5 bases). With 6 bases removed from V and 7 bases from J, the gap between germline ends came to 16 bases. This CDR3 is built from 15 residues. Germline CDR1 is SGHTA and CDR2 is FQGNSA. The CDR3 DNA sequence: TGTGCCAGCAGTGCACGACAGTCTGAGAATTCACCCCTCCACTTT. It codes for CASSARQSENSPLHF.

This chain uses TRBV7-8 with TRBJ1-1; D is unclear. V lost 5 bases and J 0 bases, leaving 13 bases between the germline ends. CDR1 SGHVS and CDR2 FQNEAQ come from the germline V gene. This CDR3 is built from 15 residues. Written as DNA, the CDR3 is TGTGCCAGCAGCCTGGCCCAGACCATGAACACTGAAGCTTTCTTT. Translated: CASSLAQTMNTEAFF.

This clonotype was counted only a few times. The DNA of the CDR3 is TGTGCCAGCAGTACCCTACCGCGTCTAGGGTACAATGAGCAGTTCTTC. It is translated as CASSTLPRLGYNEQFF. The V gene is TRBV12-3 or TRBV12-4, the J gene TRBJ2-1; D unclear. V lost 5 bases and J 4 bases, leaving 18 bases between the germline ends. The length of the CDR3 is 16 residues.

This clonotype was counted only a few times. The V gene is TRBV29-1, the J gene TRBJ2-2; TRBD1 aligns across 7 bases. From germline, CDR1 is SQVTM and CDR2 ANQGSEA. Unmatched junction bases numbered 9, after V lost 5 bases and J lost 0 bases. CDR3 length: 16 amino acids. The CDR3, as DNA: TGCAGCGTTTCCTACCCTGGGACAGCGAACACCGGGGAGCTGTTTTTT. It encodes CSVSYPGTANTGELFF.

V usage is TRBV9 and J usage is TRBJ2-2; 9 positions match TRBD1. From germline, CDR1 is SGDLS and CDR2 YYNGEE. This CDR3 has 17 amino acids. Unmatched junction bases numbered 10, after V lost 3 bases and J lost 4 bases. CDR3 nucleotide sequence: TGTGCCAGCAGCGAGAGAGGACAGGGGCGGTTCACCGGGGAGCTGTTTTTT. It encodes CASSERGQGRFTGELFF.

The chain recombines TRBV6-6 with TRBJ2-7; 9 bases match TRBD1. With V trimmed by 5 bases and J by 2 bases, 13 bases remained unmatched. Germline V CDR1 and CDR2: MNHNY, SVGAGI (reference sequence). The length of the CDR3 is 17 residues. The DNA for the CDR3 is TGTGCCAGCAGTCAGTCCGGGACAGGGAGGAACGCCTACGAGCAGTACTTC. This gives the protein CASSQSGTGRNAYEQYF.

CDR3 sequence: CSARGLGYEGGVSNYGYTF. CDR3 nucleotides: TGCAGTGCTAGGGGGCTAGGGTATGAGGGAGGGGTGTCCAACTATGGCTACACCTTC. The rearrangement uses TRBV20-1 and TRBJ1-2, with a weak D call TRBD1 (5 bases). Germline CDR1 and CDR2: DFQATT and SNEGSKA (reference sequence). The CDR3 is 19 residues long. The V gene lost 3 bases and the J gene lost 2 bases, with 28 bases spanning the gap.

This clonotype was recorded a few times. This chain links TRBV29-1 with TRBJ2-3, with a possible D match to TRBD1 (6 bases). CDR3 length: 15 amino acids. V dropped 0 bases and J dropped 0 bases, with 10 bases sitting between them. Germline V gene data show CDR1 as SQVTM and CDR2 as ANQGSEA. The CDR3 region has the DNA TGCAGCGTTGAAGATCCGAGGGGGAGCACAGATACGCAGTATTTT. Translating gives CSVEDPRGSTDTQYF.

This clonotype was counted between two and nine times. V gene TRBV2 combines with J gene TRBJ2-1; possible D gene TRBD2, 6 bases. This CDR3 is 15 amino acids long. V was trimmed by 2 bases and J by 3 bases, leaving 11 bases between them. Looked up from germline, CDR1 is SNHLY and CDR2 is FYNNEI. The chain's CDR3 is CASSEPGSSYNEQFF. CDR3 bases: TGTGCCAGCAGTGAACCCGGGAGCAGCTACAATGAGCAGTTCTTC.